A single sample gave rise to the 3 T cell receptor beta chains below, sequenced in a study of T cells after yellow fever vaccination. A single record per CDR3 protein comes from TCRdb applying MiXCR to the 5' RACE reads. Counted here are approximately 61,000 distinct CDR3 sequences, approximately 7% occurring once; the ten biggest clones make up roughly 40%. The source was CD8+ T cells sorted from PBMCs, collected on the day of the first yellow fever vaccination. The receptors stem from a young man who received the YFV17D yellow fever vaccine.

V is TRBV4-2 and J is TRBJ1-5; no clear D gene. The CDR3 has 16 amino acids. CDR1 and CDR2 (germline): LGHNA, YNFKEQ. The ends were cut back, 0 bases at V and 2 bases at J, with 11 bases in the middle. The CDR3 DNA is TGTGCCAGCAGCCAAGATATGGGTAACGGCAATCAGCCCCAGCATTTT. Its translation: CASSQDMGNGNQPQHF.

This clonotype was detected only a few times. The V gene is TRBV27, the J gene TRBJ1-4; 9 bases match TRBD1. This CDR3 region has 17 residues. The V gene's germline CDR1 is MNHEY and CDR2 SMNVEV (reference sequence). J gave up 8 bases and V 4 bases, and 14 bases lay outside the gene matches. The CDR3 loop reads CASSSNLQQGASEKLFF. As DNA, the CDR3 is TGTGCCAGCAGTTCGAACCTTCAACAGGGGGCCAGCGAAAAACTGTTTTTT.

The chain joins TRBV12-3 or TRBV12-4 to TRBJ2-7; D might be TRBD1 (7 bases). The CDR3 has 17 amino acids. V was shortened by 3 bases and J by 2 bases, with 20 bases between the two germline ends. The CDR3 DNA is TGTGCCAGCAGTTTTATGGGGGCGGAGGGGGCCCCCTACGAGCAGTACTTC. Its translation is CASSFMGAEGAPYEQYF.